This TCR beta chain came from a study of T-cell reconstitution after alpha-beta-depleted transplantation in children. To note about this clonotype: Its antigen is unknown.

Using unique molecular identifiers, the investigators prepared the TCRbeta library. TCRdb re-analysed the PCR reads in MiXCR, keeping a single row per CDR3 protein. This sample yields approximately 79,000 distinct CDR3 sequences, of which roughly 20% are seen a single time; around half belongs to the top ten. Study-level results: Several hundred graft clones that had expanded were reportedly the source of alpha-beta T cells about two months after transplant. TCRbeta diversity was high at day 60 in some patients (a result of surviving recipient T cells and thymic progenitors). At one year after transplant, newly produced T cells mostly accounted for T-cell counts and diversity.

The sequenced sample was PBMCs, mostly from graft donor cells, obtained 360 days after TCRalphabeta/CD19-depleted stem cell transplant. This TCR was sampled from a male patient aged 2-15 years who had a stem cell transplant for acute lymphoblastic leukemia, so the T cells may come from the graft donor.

CDR3 residues: CASSSTGGRSSYEQYF. The DNA for the CDR3 is TGCGCCAGCAGCTCAACAGGGGGCCGGAGCTCCTACGAGCAGTACTTC. The V gene is TRBV5-1, the J gene TRBJ2-7; 9 nucleotides match TRBD1. Germline CDR1 and CDR2: SGHRS and YFSETQ. This CDR3 is built from 16 residues. Germline trimming cut 3 bases from V and 0 bases from J; bases unmatched to any gene: 7.